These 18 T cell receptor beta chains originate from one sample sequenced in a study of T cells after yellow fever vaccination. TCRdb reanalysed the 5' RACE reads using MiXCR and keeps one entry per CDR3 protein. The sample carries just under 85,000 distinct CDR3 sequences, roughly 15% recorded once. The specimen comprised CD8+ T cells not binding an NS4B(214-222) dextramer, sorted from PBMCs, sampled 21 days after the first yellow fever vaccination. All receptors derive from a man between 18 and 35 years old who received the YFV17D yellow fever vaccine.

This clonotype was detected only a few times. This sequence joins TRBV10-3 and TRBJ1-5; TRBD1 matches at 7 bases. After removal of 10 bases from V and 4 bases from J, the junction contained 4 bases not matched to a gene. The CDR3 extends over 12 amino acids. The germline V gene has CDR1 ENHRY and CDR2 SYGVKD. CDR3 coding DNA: TGTGCCACCGGGACAGATAATCAGCCCCAGCATTTT. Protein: CATGTDNQPQHF.

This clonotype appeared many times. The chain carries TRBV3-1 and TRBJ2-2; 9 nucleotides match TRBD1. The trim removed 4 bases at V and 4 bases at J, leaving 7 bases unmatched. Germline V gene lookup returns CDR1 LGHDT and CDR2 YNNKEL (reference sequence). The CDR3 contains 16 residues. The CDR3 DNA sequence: TGTGCCAGCAGCCCCGGACAGGGGTTGATCACCGGGGAGCTGTTTTTT. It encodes CASSPGQGLITGELFF.

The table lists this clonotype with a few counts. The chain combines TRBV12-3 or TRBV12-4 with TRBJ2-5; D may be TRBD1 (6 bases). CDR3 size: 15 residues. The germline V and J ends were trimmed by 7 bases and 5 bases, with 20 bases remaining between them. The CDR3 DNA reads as TGTGCCAGCACTTTCGGGAAAGGGGGTTATGAGACCCAGTACTTC. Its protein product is CASTFGKGGYETQYF.

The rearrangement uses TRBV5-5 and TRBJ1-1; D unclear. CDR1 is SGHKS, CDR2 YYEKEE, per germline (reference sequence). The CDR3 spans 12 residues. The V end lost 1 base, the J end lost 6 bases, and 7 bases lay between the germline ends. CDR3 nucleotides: TGTGCCAGCAGCTTGATCAACCCTGAAGCTTTCTTT. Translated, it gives CASSLINPEAFF.

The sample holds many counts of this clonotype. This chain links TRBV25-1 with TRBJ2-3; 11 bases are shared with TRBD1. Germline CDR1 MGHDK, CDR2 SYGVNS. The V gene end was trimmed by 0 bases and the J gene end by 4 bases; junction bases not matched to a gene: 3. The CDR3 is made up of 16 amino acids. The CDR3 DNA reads TGTGCCAGCAGTGAATACAGGACAGGGGGCCCAGATACGCAGTATTTT. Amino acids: CASSEYRTGGPDTQYF. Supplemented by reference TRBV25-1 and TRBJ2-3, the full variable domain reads EADIYQTPRYLVIGTGKKITLECSQTMGHDKMYWYQQDPGMELHLIHYSYGVNSTEKGDLSSESTVSRIRTEHFPLTLESARPSHTSQYLCASSEYRTGGPDTQYFGPGTRLTVL.

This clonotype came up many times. CDR3 nucleotides: TGTGCCAGCAGCCAAGGTTTGGAGCGAATGAACACTGAAGCTTTCTTT. This translates into CASSQGLERMNTEAFF. The chain has TRBV3-1 and TRBJ1-1; D remains ambiguous. The CDR3 is 16 amino acids. Trimming took off 1 base at V and 0 bases at J, with 12 bases between the two ends. Germline V lookup: CDR1 LGHDT, CDR2 YNNKEL (reference sequence).

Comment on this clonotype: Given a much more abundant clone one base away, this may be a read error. The CDR3 region is CASSYSTGVGKTQYF. As DNA, the CDR3 is TGTGCCAGCAGTTACTCGACAGGGGTCGGGAAGACCCAGTACTTC. V is TRBV6-5 and J is TRBJ2-5; 8 positions match TRBD1. V dropped 0 bases and J dropped 6; count of bases not matched to a gene: 6. The germline V gene has CDR1 MNHEY and CDR2 SVGAGI. The CDR3 is 15 amino acids.

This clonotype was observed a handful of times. The CDR3 DNA reads as TGTGCCACCAGGTCGGAGAACACCGGGGAGCTGTTTTTT. It codes for CATRSENTGELFF. The chain couples TRBV15 to TRBJ2-2, with unresolved D. The ends were cut back, 6 bases at V and 1 base at J, with 6 bases in the middle. The CDR3 sequence is 13 residues long. Germline V lookup: CDR1 LNHNV, CDR2 YYDKDF (reference sequence).

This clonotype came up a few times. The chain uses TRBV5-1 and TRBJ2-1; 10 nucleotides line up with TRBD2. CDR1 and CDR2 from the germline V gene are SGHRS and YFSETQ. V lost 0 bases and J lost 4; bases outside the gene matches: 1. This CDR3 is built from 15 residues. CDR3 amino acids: CASSLDSGRYNEQFF. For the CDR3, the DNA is TGCGCCAGCAGCTTGGATAGCGGGAGGTACAATGAGCAGTTCTTC.

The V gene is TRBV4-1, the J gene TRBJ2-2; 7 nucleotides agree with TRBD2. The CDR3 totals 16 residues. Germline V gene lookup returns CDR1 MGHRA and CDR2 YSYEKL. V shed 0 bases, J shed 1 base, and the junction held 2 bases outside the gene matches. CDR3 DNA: TGCGCCAGCAGCCAAGAGGGCGGGGGGAACACCGGGGAGCTGTTTTTT. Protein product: CASSQEGGGNTGELFF.

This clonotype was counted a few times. The chain's CDR3 is CASGPPGLDAEETQYF. CDR3 DNA: TGTGCTAGTGGCCCTCCGGGACTAGACGCGGAGGAGACCCAGTACTTC. This chain joins TRBV12-5 and TRBJ2-5; 8 nucleotides align to TRBD2. This CDR3 has 16 amino acids. The germline CDR1 and CDR2 sequences are LGHNT and FRNRAP. After removal of 6 bases from V and 5 bases from J, the junction contained 14 bases not matched to a gene.

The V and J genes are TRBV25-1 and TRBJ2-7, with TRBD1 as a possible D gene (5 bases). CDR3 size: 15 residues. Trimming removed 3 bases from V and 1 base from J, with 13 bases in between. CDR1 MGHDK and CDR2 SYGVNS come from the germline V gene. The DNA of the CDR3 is TGTGCCAGCAGTGACCAGTCAGGGAAATCCTACGAGCAGTACTTC. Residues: CASSDQSGKSYEQYF.

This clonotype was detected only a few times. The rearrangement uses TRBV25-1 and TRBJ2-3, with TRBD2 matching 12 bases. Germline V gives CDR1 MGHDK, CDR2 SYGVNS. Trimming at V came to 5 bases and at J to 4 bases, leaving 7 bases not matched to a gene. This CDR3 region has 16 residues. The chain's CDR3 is CASSWLAGGLADTQYF. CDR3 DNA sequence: TGTGCCAGCAGTTGGCTAGCGGGGGGGCTTGCAGATACGCAGTATTTT.

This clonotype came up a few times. The DNA for the CDR3 is TGTGCCAGCAGTGAACAGGGGCGCGATCAGCCCCAGCATTTT. As protein: CASSEQGRDQPQHF. The V call is TRBV12-3 or TRBV12-4, the J call TRBJ1-5; 7 bases align to TRBD1. This CDR3 contains 14 residues. Germline trimming cut 5 bases from V and 5 bases from J; bases unmatched to any gene: 6.

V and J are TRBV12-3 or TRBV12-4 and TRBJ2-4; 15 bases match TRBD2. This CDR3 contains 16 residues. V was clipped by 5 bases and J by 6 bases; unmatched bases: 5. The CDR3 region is CASSRTSGGGRNIQYF. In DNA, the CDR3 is TGTGCCAGCAGTCGGACTAGCGGGGGGGGAAGAAACATTCAGTACTTC.

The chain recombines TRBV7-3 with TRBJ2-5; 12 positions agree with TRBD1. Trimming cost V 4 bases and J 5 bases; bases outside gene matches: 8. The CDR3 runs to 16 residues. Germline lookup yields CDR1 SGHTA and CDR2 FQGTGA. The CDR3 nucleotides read TGTGCCAGCAGCTCACCGGGACAGGGGGCGGAGGAGACCCAGTACTTC. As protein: CASSSPGQGAEETQYF.

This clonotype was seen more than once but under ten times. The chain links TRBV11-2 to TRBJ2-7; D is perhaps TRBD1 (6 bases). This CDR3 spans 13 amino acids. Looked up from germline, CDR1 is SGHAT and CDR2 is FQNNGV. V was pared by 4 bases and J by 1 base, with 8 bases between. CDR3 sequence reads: CASSWGHSYEQYF. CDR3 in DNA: TGTGCCAGCAGCTGGGGACATTCCTACGAGCAGTACTTC.

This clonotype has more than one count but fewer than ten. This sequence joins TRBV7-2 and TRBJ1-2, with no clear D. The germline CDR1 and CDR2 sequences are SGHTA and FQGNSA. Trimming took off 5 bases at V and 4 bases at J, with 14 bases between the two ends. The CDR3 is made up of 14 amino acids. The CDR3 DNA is TGTGCCAGCAGCCCCCGGCCGACCAGCTATGGCTACACCTTC. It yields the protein CASSPRPTSYGYTF. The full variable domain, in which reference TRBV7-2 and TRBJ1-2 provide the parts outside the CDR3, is GAGVSQSPSNKVTEKGKDVELRCDPISGHTALYWYRQSLGQGLEFLIYFQGNSAPDKSGLPSDRFSAERTGGSVSTLTIQRTQQEDSAVYLCASSPRPTSYGYTFGSGTRLTVV.